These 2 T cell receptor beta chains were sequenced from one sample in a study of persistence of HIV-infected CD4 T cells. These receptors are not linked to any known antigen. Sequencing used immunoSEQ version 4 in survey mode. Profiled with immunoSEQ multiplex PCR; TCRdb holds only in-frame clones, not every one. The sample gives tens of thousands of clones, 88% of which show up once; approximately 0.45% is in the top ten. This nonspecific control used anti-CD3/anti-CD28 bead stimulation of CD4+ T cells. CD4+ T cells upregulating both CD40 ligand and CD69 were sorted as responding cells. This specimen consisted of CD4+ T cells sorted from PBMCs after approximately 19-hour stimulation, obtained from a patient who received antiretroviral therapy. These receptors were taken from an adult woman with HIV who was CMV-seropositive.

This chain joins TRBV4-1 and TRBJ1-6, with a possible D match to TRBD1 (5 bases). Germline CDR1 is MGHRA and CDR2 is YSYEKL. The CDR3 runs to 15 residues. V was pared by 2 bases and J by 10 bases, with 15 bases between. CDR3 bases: TGCGCCAGCAGCCAACGTGAAGGGGCGGCGTCACCCCTCCACTTT. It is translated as CASSQREGAASPLHF.

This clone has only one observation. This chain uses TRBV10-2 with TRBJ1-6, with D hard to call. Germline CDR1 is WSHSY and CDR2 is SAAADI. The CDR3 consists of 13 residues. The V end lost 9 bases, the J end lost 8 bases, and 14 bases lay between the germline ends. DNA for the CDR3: TGCGCCAGTTCCGCAGGCGCCGATTCACCCCTCCACTTT. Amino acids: CASSAGADSPLHF.